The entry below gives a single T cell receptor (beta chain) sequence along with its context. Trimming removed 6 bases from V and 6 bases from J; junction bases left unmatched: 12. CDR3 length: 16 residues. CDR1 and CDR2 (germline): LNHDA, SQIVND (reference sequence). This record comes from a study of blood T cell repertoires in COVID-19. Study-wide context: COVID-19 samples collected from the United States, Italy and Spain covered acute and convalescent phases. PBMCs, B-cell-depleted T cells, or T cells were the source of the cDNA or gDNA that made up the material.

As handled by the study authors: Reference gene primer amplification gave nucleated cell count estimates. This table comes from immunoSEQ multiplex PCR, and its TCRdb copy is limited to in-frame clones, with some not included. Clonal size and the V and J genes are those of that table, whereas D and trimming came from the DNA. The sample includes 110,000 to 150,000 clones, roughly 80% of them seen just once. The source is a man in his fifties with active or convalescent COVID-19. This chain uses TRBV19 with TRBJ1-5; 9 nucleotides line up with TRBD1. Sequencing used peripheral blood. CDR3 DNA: TGTGCCAGTAGCCGGAAGGGACAGGGATTCAGTCAGCCCCAGCATTTT. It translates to CASSRKGQGFSQPQHF.